This T cell receptor (beta chain) was found in a study of cytomegalovirus exposure and HLA in healthy donors. Germline V gives CDR1 SGHVS, CDR2 FQNEAQ. The V end was cut by 4 bases, the J end by 3 bases, with 3 bases between. This CDR3 contains 11 residues. Use of 60 Vbeta and 13 Jbeta primers characterized the PCR. Clones were sequenced by immunoSEQ multiplex PCR, and TCRdb holds only the in-frame ones, with some missing. Among roughly 180,000 clones, about 77% were seen once, and the ten largest hold about 2.6%. This rearrangement joins TRBV7-8 to TRBJ1-2, with D unresolved. This receptor was identified in a female donor in good health and CMV-seronegative. Sample: PBMCs. The CDR3 DNA sequence: TGTGCCAGCAGCTCTTACTATGGCTACACCTTC. This translates into CASSSYYGYTF.